The 21 T cell receptor beta chains presented below share a single source sample, sequenced in a study of breast tumors, draining lymph nodes, adjacent tissues. TCRdb reprocessed the multiplex PCR reads via MiXCR and lists one record per CDR3 protein. The sample has about 270,000 distinct CDR3 sequences; under 35% are singletons. Samples came from axillary lymph nodes draining the breast cancer. The sequenced sample consisted of axillary lymph node tissue. The receptors derive from a female donor with breast cancer. Some clones in this sample may be carry-over from other donors' samples.

Remarks on this clonotype: A much larger clone lies one base from this, so it may be a read error. The chain links TRBV7-9 to TRBJ2-2; 13 nucleotides agree with TRBD2. CDR1 SEHNR and CDR2 FQNEAQ come from the germline V gene (reference sequence). After removal of 2 bases from V and 3 bases from J, the junction contained 6 bases not matched to a gene. CDR3 length equals 18 residues. The DNA of the CDR3 is TGTGCCAGCAGCTTAACTAGCGGGAGGGCCAGTGACACCGGGGAGCTGTTTTTT. This encodes CASSLTSGRASDTGELFF.

The sample holds one count of this clonotype. Just one base apart from a much larger clone, this may be a read error. The chain is built from TRBV5-4 and TRBJ2-1; D remains unclear. V gave up 4 bases and J gave up 9 bases, with 17 bases separating them. This CDR3 contains 14 residues. Germline-derived CDR1 and CDR2 are SGHNT and YYREEE (reference sequence). The CDR3 spells CASSPSEKATEQFF. The DNA of the CDR3 is TGTGCCAGCAGCCCCTCCGAGAAGGCTACTGAGCAGTTCTTC.

This clonotype was seen ten or more times. The V and J genes are TRBV19 and TRBJ1-6; 8 bases are a match to TRBD1. CDR1 and CDR2 (germline): LNHDA, SQIVND (reference sequence). The CDR3 spans 15 residues. V lost 3 bases to trimming and J lost 10 bases; unmatched junction nucleotides: 8. This chain's CDR3 is CASSISRQGNSPLHF. In DNA form, the CDR3 reads TGTGCCAGTAGTATTTCGAGACAGGGGAACTCACCCCTCCACTTT. The whole variable domain, filled in from reference TRBV19 and TRBJ1-6, reads DGGITQSPKYLFRKEGQNVTLSCEQNLNHDAMYWYRQDPGQGLRLIYYSQIVNDFQKGDIAEGYSVSREKKESFPLTVTSAQKNPTAFYLCASSISRQGNSPLHFGNGTRLTVT.

This clonotype was observed at least ten times. This CDR3 reads CASSVRQSDTQYF. CDR3 DNA sequence: TGCGCCAGCAGCGTAAGACAGTCAGATACGCAGTATTTT. The chain carries TRBV5-1 and TRBJ2-3; possible D gene TRBD1, 5 bases. This CDR3 contains 13 residues. Germline lookup yields CDR1 SGHRS and CDR2 YFSETQ. V was clipped by 4 bases and J by 4 bases, with 10 bases between them.

This clonotype has ten or more counts. This rearrangement joins TRBV10-1 to TRBJ2-1; possibly TRBD2 for D (7 bases). The ends were cut back, 4 bases at V and 6 bases at J, with 19 bases in the middle. Germline-derived CDR1 and CDR2 are WNHNN and SYGVQD (reference sequence). This CDR3 spans 16 amino acids. The CDR3 protein is CASSGSGGQGSNEQFF. The CDR3 DNA is TGCGCCAGCAGTGGATCCGGGGGGCAGGGGAGCAATGAGCAGTTCTTC.

This clonotype has a single count. The chain carries TRBV25-1 and TRBJ2-1; 7 bases line up with TRBD2. The CDR3 length is 17 residues. The junction had 22 bases not matched to a gene; V was cut back by 5 bases and J by 12 bases. CDR1 is MGHDK, CDR2 SYGVNS, per germline. In nucleotides, the CDR3 is TGTGCCAGCAGTTCCTCTTGGGCTAGAGAGGTGGGGGGGTGGCAGTTCTTC. Protein: CASSSSWAREVGGWQFF. Full variable domain (missing parts from reference TRBV25-1 and TRBJ2-1): EADIYQTPRYLVIGTGKKITLECSQTMGHDKMYWYQQDPGMELHLIHYSYGVNSTEKGDLSSESTVSRIRTEHFPLTLESARPSHTSQYLCASSSSWAREVGGWQFFGPGTRLTVL.

Remarks on this clonotype: A much larger clone differs from this one at a single base, so this may be a read error. V and J are TRBV19 and TRBJ2-7; 11 nucleotides agree with TRBD2. Trimming took 9 bases from V and 4 from J; bases not matched to a gene: 14. Germline-derived CDR1 and CDR2 are LNHDA and SQIVND (reference sequence). The CDR3 has 16 amino acids. The CDR3 DNA reads TGTGCCAGCCGGAGGGTACTAGCGGGAGAAGAATACGAGCAGTACTTC. It codes for CASRRVLAGEEYEQYF.

This clonotype was seen a handful of times. It may be a read error: a sequence one base away is much more abundant. The CDR3 ends on some other residue instead of the conserved phenylalanine or tryptophan, so this is likely a read error. J is TRBJ2-1 and V is TRBV19, with TRBD1 identical over 7 bases. In germline, CDR1 is LNHDA, CDR2 SQIVND (reference sequence). V lost 7 bases, J lost 0 bases, and 9 bases stayed unmatched. This CDR3 is built from 16 residues. CDR3 sequence: CASTQTGVLSYNEQFS. The CDR3 nucleotides read TGTGCCAGTACCCAAACAGGGGTTCTCTCCTACAATGAGCAGTTCTCC.

This clonotype was observed many times. This chain links TRBV12-3 or TRBV12-4 with TRBJ2-1; 9 nucleotides line up with TRBD2. V lost 8 bases and J lost 3; bases outside the gene matches: 8. This CDR3 has 15 residues. The DNA of the CDR3 is TGTGCCAGCGTCCCTTCGACTAGCGGCTACAATGAGCAGTTCTTC. Translating it yields CASVPSTSGYNEQFF.

This clonotype was seen repeatedly, ten times or more. This rearrangement joins TRBV6-6 to TRBJ2-7, with 8 bases fitting TRBD2. This CDR3 is 14 amino acids long. Germline V gene data show CDR1 as MNHNY and CDR2 as SVGAGI (reference sequence). With 2 bases clipped from V and 2 bases from J, the junction kept 2 bases outside the gene matches. The CDR3 DNA reads TGTGCCAGCAGTTACGAGGGACTAGCCTACGAGCAGTACTTC. Protein: CASSYEGLAYEQYF.

This clonotype was counted ten times or more. This chain links TRBV12-3 or TRBV12-4 with TRBJ2-1; D could derive from TRBD1 or TRBD2 (5 bases each). The CDR3 consists of 15 residues. The ends were cut back, 5 bases at V and 3 bases at J, with 14 bases in the middle. This CDR3 reads CASSIGAPHYNEQFF. The CDR3 DNA reads as TGTGCCAGCAGTATCGGGGCCCCGCACTACAATGAGCAGTTCTTC.

Concerning this clonotype itself: Being one base from a much bigger clone, this may be a read error. CDR3 region: CASSGRTSVYNEPFF. In DNA form, the CDR3 reads TGTGCCAGCAGCGGGAGGACTAGCGTATACAATGAGCCGTTCTTC. V and J are TRBV9 and TRBJ2-1, with 9 bases aligning to TRBD2. The germline V gene encodes CDR1 SGDLS and CDR2 YYNGEE. CDR3 length equals 15 residues.

This clonotype was detected many times. V gene TRBV9 combines with J gene TRBJ2-2; the match to TRBD2 covers 14 bases. CDR1 is SGDLS and CDR2 is YYNGEE in the germline V gene. Germline trimming cut 6 bases from V and 1 base from J; bases unmatched to any gene: 14. The CDR3 length is 20 residues. The CDR3 region is CASTPGGLAGVGQNTGELFF. DNA for the CDR3: TGTGCCAGCACCCCCGGGGGACTAGCGGGAGTCGGACAGAACACCGGGGAGCTGTTTTTT.

The rearrangement links TRBV27 to TRBJ2-2, with a tentative D call TRBD2 (5 bases). Trimming removed 7 bases from V and 2 bases from J, with 11 bases in between. Germline values: CDR1 MNHEY, CDR2 SMNVEV (reference sequence). The CDR3 extends over 14 amino acids. This CDR3 is CASKASRNTGELFF. CDR3 nucleotide sequence: TGTGCCAGCAAAGCTAGCCGCAACACCGGGGAGCTGTTTTTT.

In its sample, this clonotype was seen a few times. The rearrangement links TRBV3-1 to TRBJ2-1; 7 bases match TRBD1. Germline V gene data show CDR1 as LGHDT and CDR2 as YNNKEL (reference sequence). This CDR3 contains 14 residues. Trimming cost V 4 bases and J 3 bases; bases outside gene matches: 3. CDR3 residues: CASSRDRDYNEQFF. The CDR3 coding sequence is TGTGCCAGCAGCCGCGACAGGGACTACAATGAGCAGTTCTTC.

There are many counts of this clonotype. V gene TRBV24-1 combines with J gene TRBJ1-4, with TRBD1 matching over 8 bases. After removal of 10 bases from V and 4 bases from J, the junction contained 4 bases not matched to a gene. The length of the CDR3 is 13 residues. Looked up from germline, CDR1 is KGHDR and CDR2 is SFDVKD. The DNA of the CDR3 is TGTGCCACGCGGACAGGGATTAATGAAAAACTGTTTTTT. It yields the protein CATRTGINEKLFF.

This chain connects TRBV12-3 or TRBV12-4 to TRBJ1-2; no firm D call. Between the trimmed V and J ends, which lost 6 bases and 6 bases, there was a span of 26 bases. The CDR3 is made up of 17 amino acids. CDR3 nucleotide sequence: TGTGCCAGCAGCGCTAATAGCGGGAGGGCTGGCCACAATGGCTACACCTTC. This translates into CASSANSGRAGHNGYTF.

This chain connects TRBV19 to TRBJ2-3, with 10 bases fitting TRBD2. The CDR3 consists of 15 residues. The germline V gene has CDR1 LNHDA and CDR2 SQIVND (reference sequence). After removal of 10 bases from V and 6 bases from J, the junction contained 13 bases not matched to a gene. CDR3: CATVGLAGDADTQYF. For the CDR3, the DNA is TGTGCCACGGTGGGGCTAGCGGGAGACGCCGATACGCAGTATTTT.

Details on this clonotype: This may be a read error: a much more frequent sequence differs by one nucleotide. The chain recombines TRBV7-9 with TRBJ2-1; D may be TRBD2 (5 bases). Per germline, CDR1 SEHNR and CDR2 FQNEAQ (reference sequence). V lost 0 bases, J lost 12 bases, and 21 bases lay in between. This CDR3 region has 16 residues. CDR3: CASSLAFFPTRDGQFF. The CDR3 DNA reads as TGTGCCAGCAGCTTAGCTTTTTTTCCTACTAGGGATGGGCAGTTCTTC.

This clonotype was observed at least ten times. This rearrangement joins TRBV20-1 to TRBJ2-7, with D unresolved. The V gene's germline CDR1 is DFQATT and CDR2 SNEGSKA (reference sequence). The germline V and J ends were trimmed by 3 bases and 3 bases, with 9 bases remaining between them. This CDR3 region has 12 residues. The CDR3 nucleotides are TGCAGTGCTAGTACACCTTACTACGAGCAGTACTTC. Its protein is CSASTPYYEQYF.

As for this clonotype: A single base separates this from a much larger clone, so it may be a read error. The chain links TRBV5-4 to TRBJ2-1; 10 bases are a match to TRBD2. V lost 9 bases and J lost 6; bases outside the gene matches: 9. The CDR3 loop spans 14 amino acids. In germline, CDR1 is SGHNT, CDR2 YYREEE (reference sequence). The CDR3, as DNA: TGTGCCAACAGAAAGCGGGAGGGCCCCAATGAGCAGTTCTTC. This translates into CANRKREGPNEQFF.